Detailed here is one TCR beta chain. Its antigen is unknown. The V end was cut by 4 bases, the J end by 7 bases, with 14 bases between. CDR1 is SQVTM and CDR2 is ANQGSEA in the germline V gene. This CDR3 is built from 12 residues. This specimen belongs to a study of regulatory and conventional T cells in RAG deficiency. Regarding the study as a whole: Omenn patients showed >90% Treg-Tconv overlap and shorter CDR3 lengths. Treg unique TCR beta sequences were approximately 100-fold fewer in Omenn syndrome and CID/AS patients than controls. Shannon entropy fell and Simpson indices rose in RAG-deficient patients.

Assay: immunoSEQ multiplex PCR; the TCRdb copy retains only in-frame clones and omits some. The sample has around 30,000 clones; approximately 90% are singletons. This sample was also put to use in a study of regulatory T cells. This second report adds: The primer mix had 52 TRBV and 13 TRBJ primers.

The sequence was collected from a human donor in good health. The rearrangement uses TRBV29-1 and TRBJ2-7; the D is unclear. Sequencing input: CD8+ T cells sorted from blood. The CDR3 loop is CSVGETVPEQYF. The CDR3 DNA follows: TGCAGCGTTGGGGAAACAGTGCCGGAGCAGTACTTC.